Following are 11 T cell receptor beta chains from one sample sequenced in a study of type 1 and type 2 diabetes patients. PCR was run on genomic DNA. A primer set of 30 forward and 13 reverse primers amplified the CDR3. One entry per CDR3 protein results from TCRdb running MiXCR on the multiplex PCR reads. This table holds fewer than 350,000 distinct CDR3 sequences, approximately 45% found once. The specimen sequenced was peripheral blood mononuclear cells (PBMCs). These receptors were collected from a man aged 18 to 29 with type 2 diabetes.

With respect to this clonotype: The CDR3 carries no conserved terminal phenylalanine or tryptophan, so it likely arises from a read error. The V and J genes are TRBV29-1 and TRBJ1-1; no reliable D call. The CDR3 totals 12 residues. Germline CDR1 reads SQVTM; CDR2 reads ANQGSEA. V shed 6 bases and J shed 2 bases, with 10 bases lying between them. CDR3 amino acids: CSVLDGNTEAFS. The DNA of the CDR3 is TGCAGCGTGCTGGACGGTAACACTGAAGCTTTCTCT.

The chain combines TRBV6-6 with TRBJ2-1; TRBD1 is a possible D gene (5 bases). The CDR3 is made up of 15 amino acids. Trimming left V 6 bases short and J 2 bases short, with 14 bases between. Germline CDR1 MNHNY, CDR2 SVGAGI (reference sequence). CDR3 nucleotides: TGTGCCAGCAGCGACGGACAAACAGCCTACAATGAGCAGTTCTTC. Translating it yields CASSDGQTAYNEQFF.

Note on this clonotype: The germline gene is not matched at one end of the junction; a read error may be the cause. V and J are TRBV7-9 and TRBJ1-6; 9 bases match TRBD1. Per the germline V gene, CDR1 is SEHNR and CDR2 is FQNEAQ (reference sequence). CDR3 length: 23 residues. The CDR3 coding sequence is TGCGCCAGCAGCCTGACCCGGGACAGGGCCCCTTACGGACTAGCGGAGTATAATTCACCCCTCCACTTT. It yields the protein CASSLTRDRAPYGLAEYNSPLHF.

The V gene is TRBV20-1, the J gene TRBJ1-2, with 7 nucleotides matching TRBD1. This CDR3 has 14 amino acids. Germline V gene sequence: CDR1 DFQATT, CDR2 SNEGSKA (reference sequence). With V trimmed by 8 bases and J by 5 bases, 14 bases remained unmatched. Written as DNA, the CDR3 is TGCAGTCCCTCCGGGACGGCAGGGGGTTATGGCTACACCTTC. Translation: CSPSGTAGGYGYTF.

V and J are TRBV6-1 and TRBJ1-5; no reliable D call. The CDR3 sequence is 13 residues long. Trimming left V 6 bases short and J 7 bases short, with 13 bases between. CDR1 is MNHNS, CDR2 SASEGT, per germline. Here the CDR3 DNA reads TGTGCCAGCAGAGAGGTCGCAAGCCAGCCCCAGCATTTT. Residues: CASREVASQPQHF.

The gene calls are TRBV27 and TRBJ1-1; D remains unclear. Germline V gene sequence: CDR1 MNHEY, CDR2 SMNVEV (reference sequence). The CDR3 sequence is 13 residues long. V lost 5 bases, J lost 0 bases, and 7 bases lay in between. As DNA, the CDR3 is TGTGCCAGCAGTCTATTGATGAACACTGAAGCTTTCTTT. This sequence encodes CASSLLMNTEAFF.

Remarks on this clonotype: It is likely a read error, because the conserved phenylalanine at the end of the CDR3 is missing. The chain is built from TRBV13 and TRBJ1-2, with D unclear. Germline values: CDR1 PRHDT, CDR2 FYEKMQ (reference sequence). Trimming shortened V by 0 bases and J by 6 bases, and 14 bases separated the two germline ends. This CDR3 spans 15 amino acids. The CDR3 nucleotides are TGTGCCAGCAGCTTAGGGTCGGGTAGGGTAGATGGCTACACCCTC. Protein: CASSLGSGRVDGYTL.

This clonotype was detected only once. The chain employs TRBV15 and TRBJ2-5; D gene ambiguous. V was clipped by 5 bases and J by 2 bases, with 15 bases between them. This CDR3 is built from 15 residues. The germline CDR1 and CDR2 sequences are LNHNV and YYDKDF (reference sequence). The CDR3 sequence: CATSPYKARQETQYF. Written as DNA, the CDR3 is TGTGCCACCAGCCCCTACAAGGCCCGTCAAGAGACCCAGTACTTC.

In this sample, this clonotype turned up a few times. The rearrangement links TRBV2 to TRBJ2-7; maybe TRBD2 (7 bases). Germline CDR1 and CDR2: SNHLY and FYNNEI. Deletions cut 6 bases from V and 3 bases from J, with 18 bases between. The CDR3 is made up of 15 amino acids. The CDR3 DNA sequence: TGTGCCAGCAGCCCGAGGGGGGGTTTGATCTACGAGCAGTACTTC. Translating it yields CASSPRGGLIYEQYF.

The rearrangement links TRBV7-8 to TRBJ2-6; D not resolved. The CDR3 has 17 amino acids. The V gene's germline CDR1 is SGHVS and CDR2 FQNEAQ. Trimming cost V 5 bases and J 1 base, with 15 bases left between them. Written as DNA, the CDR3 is TGTGCCAGCAGCCCCCGCGGCGGCGCATCTGGGGCCAACGTCCTGACTTTC. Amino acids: CASSPRGGASGANVLTF.

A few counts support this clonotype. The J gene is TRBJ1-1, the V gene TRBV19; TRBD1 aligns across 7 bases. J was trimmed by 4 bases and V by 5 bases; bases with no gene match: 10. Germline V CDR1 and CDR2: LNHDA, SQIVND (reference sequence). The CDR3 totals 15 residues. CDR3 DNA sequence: TGTGCCAGTAGTTTCACAGGGGTGAGAGGCACTGAAGCTTTCTTT. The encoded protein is CASSFTGVRGTEAFF.